One sample yielded the 8 T cell receptor beta chains listed below, sequenced in a study of monozygotic twins with cystic fibrosis. Libraries were prepared by immunoSEQ multiplex PCR; TCRdb keeps only in-frame clonotypes and omits some of them. The data contain some 33,000 clones, around 90% of them singletons. Sequenced material: blood. The receptors were gathered from a boy aged 2 to 10 with cystic fibrosis.

This clone was seen once. The chain recombines TRBV29-1 with TRBJ1-1; D is possibly TRBD1 (5 bases). Germline assignment: CDR1 SQVTM and CDR2 ANQGSEA. V was cut by 1 base and J by 5 bases, with 17 bases left in between. This CDR3 has 15 amino acids. CDR3 bases: TGCAGCGTTGAAGGGGTGGGGGACCGAGGAACTGAAGCTTTCTTT. It codes for CSVEGVGDRGTEAFF.

V gene TRBV5-1 combines with J gene TRBJ1-2; 8 nucleotides match TRBD1. Trimming took 5 bases from V and 4 from J; bases not matched to a gene: 7. Germline V CDR1 and CDR2: SGHRS, YFSETQ. The CDR3 spans 14 residues. CDR3 bases: TGCGCCAGCAGTACCGGGACAGGAAGCTATGGCTACACCTTC. It translates to CASSTGTGSYGYTF.

This clone was counted a single time. The CDR3, as DNA: TGTGCCAGCAGCGAAACAGGCCCTGGCTACACCTTC. Its protein product is CASSETGPGYTF. The chain has TRBV9 and TRBJ1-2; perhaps TRBD1 as D (5 bases). This CDR3 contains 12 residues. V was cut by 3 bases and J by 7 bases, with 10 bases left in between. CDR1 is SGDLS and CDR2 is YYNGEE in the germline V gene. The full variable domain, with the rest looked up from reference TRBV9 and TRBJ1-2, is DSGVTQTPKHLITATGQRVTLRCSPRSGDLSVYWYQQSLDQGLQFLIQYYNGEERAKGNILERFSAQQFPDLHSELNLSSLELGDSALYFCASSETGPGYTFGSGTRLTVV.

The chain recombines TRBV2 with TRBJ1-1, with D unclear. V was shortened by 10 bases and J by 4 bases, with 19 bases between the two germline ends. CDR3 size: 14 residues. Germline CDR1 SNHLY, CDR2 FYNNEI. The CDR3 DNA reads TGTGCCATCAATAGATCGGACGTTTTCACTGAAGCTTTCTTT. Amino acids: CAINRSDVFTEAFF.

J is TRBJ1-2 and V is TRBV4-1; the D is unclear. Trimming pared 0 bases from V and 2 bases from J, leaving 10 bases between. CDR3 length: 15 residues. From germline, CDR1 is MGHRA and CDR2 YSYEKL. The CDR3 loop is CASSQEARINYGYTF. The CDR3 region has the DNA TGCGCCAGCAGCCAAGAAGCCAGGATAAACTATGGCTACACCTTC.

This rearrangement joins TRBV10-3 to TRBJ1-2, with 9 nucleotides matching TRBD1. Germline V CDR1 and CDR2: ENHRY, SYGVKD. This CDR3 has 13 residues. V lost 3 bases to trimming and J lost 7 bases; unmatched junction nucleotides: 3. Here the CDR3 DNA reads TGTGCCATCAGTGAAAACAGGGGGCGTGGCTACACCTTC. As protein: CAISENRGRGYTF.

CDR3 protein: CASSQARGNTEAFF. CDR3 nucleotides: TGCGCCAGCAGCCAAGCCAGGGGGAACACTGAAGCTTTCTTT. The chain is built from TRBV4-3 and TRBJ1-1; tentative D call: TRBD1 (6 bases). The CDR3 loop spans 14 amino acids. Germline loops: CDR1 LGHNA, CDR2 YSLEER. The V end lost 1 base, the J end lost 1 base, and 7 bases lay between the germline ends.

This rearrangement joins TRBV9 to TRBJ1-2; D gene uncertain. CDR1 SGDLS and CDR2 YYNGEE come from the germline V gene. This CDR3 has 15 residues. V was shortened by 0 bases and J by 4 bases, with 13 bases between the two germline ends. The CDR3 DNA is TGTGCCAGCAGCGTAGTGGAGGGTTCCCTCTATGGCTACACCTTC. This sequence encodes CASSVVEGSLYGYTF.